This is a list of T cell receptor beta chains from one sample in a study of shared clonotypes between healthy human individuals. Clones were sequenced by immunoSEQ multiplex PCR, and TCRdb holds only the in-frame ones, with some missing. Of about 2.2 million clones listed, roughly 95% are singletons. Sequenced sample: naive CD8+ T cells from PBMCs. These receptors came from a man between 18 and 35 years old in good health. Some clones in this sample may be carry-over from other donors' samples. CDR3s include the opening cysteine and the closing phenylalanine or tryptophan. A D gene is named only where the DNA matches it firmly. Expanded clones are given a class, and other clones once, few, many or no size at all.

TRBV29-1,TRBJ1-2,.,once,CSVESWTAINNYGYTF,TGCAGCGTTGAATCTTGGACAGCAATTAATAACTATGGCTACACCTTC
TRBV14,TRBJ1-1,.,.,CASSQTSMVPEAFF,TGTGCCAGCAGCCAGACTTCCATGGTTCCTGAAGCTTTCTTT
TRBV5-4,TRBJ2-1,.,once,CASSSKINEQFF,TGTGCCAGCAGCTCCAAAATCAATGAGCAGTTCTTC
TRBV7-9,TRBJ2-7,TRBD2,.,CASSRPGTSGYEQYF,TGTGCCAGCAGTAGGCCCGGGACTAGCGGCTACGAGCAGTACTTC
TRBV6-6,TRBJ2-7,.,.,CASSYSVGIRGEQYF,TGTGCCAGCAGTTACTCCGTTGGGATTAGGGGGGAGCAGTACTTC
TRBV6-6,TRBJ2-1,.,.,CATRYNEQFF,TGTGCCACCCGTTACAATGAGCAGTTCTTC
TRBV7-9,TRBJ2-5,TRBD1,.,CASSLGWTGSSQETQYF,TGTGCCAGCAGCTTAGGGTGGACAGGGTCGAGCCAAGAGACCCAGTACTTC
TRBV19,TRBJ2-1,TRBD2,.,CASSELAGVSNEQFF,TGTGCCAGTAGTGAACTAGCGGGAGTGAGCAATGAGCAGTTCTTC
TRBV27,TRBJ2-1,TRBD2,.,CASSSPRGLAGGSSYNEQFF,TGTGCCAGCAGTTCCCCACGTGGACTAGCGGGAGGGAGCTCCTACAATGAGCAGTTCTTC
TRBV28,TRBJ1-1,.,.,CASSLGYTEAFF,TGTGCCAGCAGTCTAGGGTACACTGAAGCTTTCTTT
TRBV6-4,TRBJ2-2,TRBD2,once,CASRKREGNTGELFF,TGTGCCAGCAGAAAGCGGGAGGGGAACACCGGGGAGCTGTTTTTT
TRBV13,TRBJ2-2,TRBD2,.,CASRKLADMNTGELFF,TGTGCCAGCAGAAAACTAGCGGACATGAACACCGGGGAGCTGTTTTTT
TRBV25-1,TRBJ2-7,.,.,CASSETFYEQYF,TGTGCCAGCAGTGAAACCTTCTACGAGCAGTACTTC
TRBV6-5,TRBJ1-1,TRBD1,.,CASNPTGEGTEAFF,TGTGCCAGCAATCCGACAGGGGAGGGGACTGAAGCTTTCTTT
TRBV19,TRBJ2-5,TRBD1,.,CASSVSGGWETQYF,TGTGCCAGTAGTGTCTCAGGGGGCTGGGAGACCCAGTACTTC
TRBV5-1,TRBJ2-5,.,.,CASSLTSDSRETQYF,TGCGCCAGCAGCCTAACCTCGGACAGTCGGGAGACCCAGTACTTC
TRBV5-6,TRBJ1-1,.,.,CASSLARGNTEAFF,TGTGCCAGCAGCTTGGCCCGGGGGAACACTGAAGCTTTCTTT
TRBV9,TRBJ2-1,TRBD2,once,CASSDPSSGGYNEQFF,TGTGCCAGCAGCGACCCCTCTAGCGGGGGTTACAATGAGCAGTTCTTC
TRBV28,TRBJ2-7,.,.,CASSPTPTVYEQYF,TGTGCCAGCAGTCCGACCCCGACAGTCTACGAGCAGTACTTC
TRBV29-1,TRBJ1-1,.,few,CSVGHTVPEAFF,TGCAGCGTTGGGCACACCGTCCCTGAAGCTTTCTTT
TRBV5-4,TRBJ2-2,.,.,CASSLGLTPNTGELFF,TGTGCCAGCAGCTTAGGACTAACCCCGAACACCGGGGAGCTGTTTTTT
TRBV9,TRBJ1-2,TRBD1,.,CASSAGRLGQGYGYTF,TGTGCCAGCAGCGCGGGGCGGTTGGGACAGGGCTATGGCTACACCTTC
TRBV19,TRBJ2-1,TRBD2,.,CASRKLAGGESSYNEQFF,TGTGCCAGTAGGAAACTAGCGGGAGGTGAGAGCTCCTACAATGAGCAGTTCTTC
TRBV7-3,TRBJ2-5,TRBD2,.,CASSLSGTRRETQYF,TGTGCCAGCAGCTTAAGTGGGACTAGACGGGAGACCCAGTACTTC
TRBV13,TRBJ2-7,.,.,CASSLGEEQYF,TGTGCCAGCAGCTTAGGTGAGGAGCAGTACTTC
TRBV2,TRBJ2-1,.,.,CASKEHPNEQFF,TGTGCCAGCAAGGAACACCCTAATGAGCAGTTCTTC
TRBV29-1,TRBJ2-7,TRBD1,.,CSVEDKHPGQSSYEQYF,TGCAGCGTTGAGGACAAGCACCCGGGACAGAGCTCCTACGAGCAGTACTTC
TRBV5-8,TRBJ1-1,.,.,CASSLRLNTEAFF,TGTGCCAGCAGCTTAAGATTGAACACTGAAGCTTTCTTT
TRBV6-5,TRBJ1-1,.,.,CASSTRDTKLTEAFF,TGTGCCAGCAGTACCCGGGACACGAAGTTGACTGAAGCTTTCTTT
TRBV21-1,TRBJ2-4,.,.,CASSKGLADLGNIQYF,TGTGCCAGCAGCAAAGGACTAGCGGACCTCGGAAACATTCAGTACTTC
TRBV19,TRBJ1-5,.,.,CASSIDGLKQPQHF,TGTGCCAGTAGTATTGACGGCCTCAAGCAGCCCCAGCATTTT
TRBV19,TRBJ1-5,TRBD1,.,CASSIIRGTASGDQPQHF,TGTGCCAGTAGTATCATCCGCGGGACAGCGAGCGGGGATCAGCCCCAGCATTTT
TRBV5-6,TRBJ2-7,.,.,CASSSLPGQPAAYEQYF,TGTGCCAGCAGCTCGTTACCCGGACAGCCGGCCGCCTACGAGCAGTACTTC
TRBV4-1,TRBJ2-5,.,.,CASSQAGAYQETQYF,TGCGCCAGCAGCCAAGCCGGTGCTTACCAAGAGACCCAGTACTTC
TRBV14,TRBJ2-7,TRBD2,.,CASSRASGLAGYEQYF,TGTGCCAGCAGCCGAGCCTCGGGGCTAGCGGGTTACGAGCAGTACTTC